The 16 T cell receptor beta chains given below trace back to one sample, sequenced in a study of T cells in Graves' hyperthyroidism and ophthalmopathy. TCR beta CDR3 regions were amplified from RNA. In the first-round RT-PCR of the TCR CDR3, the HTBI primer set was used. Via MiXCR, TCRdb re-called the multiplex PCR reads, giving one row per CDR3 protein. The repertoire holds around 400,000 distinct CDR3 sequences, with nearly 15% as singletons. Sequencing was performed on blood. Receptor source: a woman aged 55 to 70 with Graves' ophthalmopathy.

The CDR3 DNA sequence: TGTGCCAGCAGTGAATTCGGATACTATGGCTACACCTTC. This translates into CASSEFGYYGYTF. The chain carries TRBV6-1 and TRBJ1-2; D is unresolved. Between the trimmed V and J ends, which lost 2 bases and 3 bases, there was a span of 7 bases. The CDR3 contains 13 residues. From germline, CDR1 is MNHNS and CDR2 SASEGT.

This clonotype was found many times. The CDR3 nucleotides read TGCAGTGCTAGAGCCTTGGGACAGGGCGATGGCTACACCTTC. Its translation is CSARALGQGDGYTF. This chain uses TRBV20-1 with TRBJ1-2; 9 bases match TRBD1. Germline CDR1 reads DFQATT; CDR2 reads SNEGSKA (reference sequence). The CDR3 runs 14 residues. V gave up 1 base and J gave up 6 bases; unmatched junction bases: 6.

This clonotype has a handful of counts. V gene TRBV9 combines with J gene TRBJ2-7, with 7 bases that match TRBD2. CDR1 and CDR2 from the germline V gene are SGDLS and YYNGEE. The length of the CDR3 is 14 residues. With V trimmed by 3 bases and J by 4 bases, 7 bases remained unmatched. The CDR3 DNA sequence: TGTGCCAGCAGCGCCGGGGGGTCGGGTTACGAGCAGTACTTC. Protein sequence: CASSAGGSGYEQYF.

This clonotype has a count of ten or more. J is TRBJ1-5 and V is TRBV12-3 or TRBV12-4; perhaps TRBD1 as D (6 bases). The CDR3 covers 14 residues. V gave up 2 bases and J gave up 6 bases, with 11 bases separating them. CDR3 sequence: CASSLQGSPQPQHF. The DNA of the CDR3 is TGTGCCAGCAGTTTACAGGGGTCCCCTCAGCCCCAGCATTTT.

As to this clonotype: One junction end disagrees with the germline gene, perhaps due to a read error. The genes are TRBV15 and TRBJ1-1; TRBD1 matches 7 bases. This CDR3 comprises 15 residues. Germline V CDR1 and CDR2: LNHNV, YYDKDF (reference sequence). The CDR3 region is CATIRVEGARTEAFF. The DNA for the CDR3 is TGTGCCACCATCAGAGTCGAGGGGGCGAGAACTGAAGCTTTCTTT.

As to this clonotype: Given a much more abundant clone one base away, this may be a read error. The chain links TRBV20-1 to TRBJ2-1, with 8 bases fitting TRBD2. Per germline, CDR1 DFQATT and CDR2 SNEGSKA (reference sequence). The V gene end was trimmed by 6 bases and the J gene end by 10 bases; junction bases not matched to a gene: 17. The CDR3 is made up of 15 amino acids. DNA of the CDR3: TGCAGTGCCACCCCCGGCGGGAGGTTGTTGTGGGAGCAGTTCTTC. This sequence encodes CSATPGGRLLWEQFF.

This clonotype was seen ten or more times. The chain has TRBV9 and TRBJ2-1; TRBD1 agrees at 10 bases. V gave up 3 bases and J gave up 7 bases; unmatched junction bases: 10. CDR3 length equals 16 residues. Germline values: CDR1 SGDLS, CDR2 YYNGEE. In nucleotides, the CDR3 is TGTGCCAGCAGCGCCCAACCGGGACAGGGGTTGAATGAGCAGTTCTTC. Its protein is CASSAQPGQGLNEQFF.

This clonotype was recorded at least ten times. The chain is built from TRBV24-1 and TRBJ2-2; no clear D gene. Trimming left V 4 bases short and J 7 bases short, with 6 bases between. Germline values: CDR1 KGHDR, CDR2 SFDVKD. The CDR3 runs to 12 residues. The DNA for the CDR3 is TGTGCCACCAGTGACCCCCACGGGGAGCTGTTTTTT. The encoded protein is CATSDPHGELFF.

This clonotype was counted at least ten times. This chain uses TRBV18 with TRBJ2-3; D is perhaps TRBD2 (5 bases). CDR1 KGHSH and CDR2 LQKENI come from the germline V gene. The CDR3 is made up of 15 amino acids. Deletions cut 8 bases from V and 0 bases from J, with 15 bases between. The CDR3 loop reads CASTSSGSSTDTQYF. CDR3 coding DNA: TGTGCCAGCACCTCTTCGGGATCTAGCACAGATACGCAGTATTTT.

This clonotype has a count of ten or more. The rearrangement links TRBV20-1 to TRBJ1-5, with a weak D call TRBD1 (6 bases). There are 15 residues in the CDR3. V lost 3 bases, J lost 0 bases, and 12 bases lay in between. Germline assignment: CDR1 DFQATT and CDR2 SNEGSKA (reference sequence). DNA for the CDR3: TGCAGTGCTAGTGTGACAGGTCCTAGCAATCAGCCCCAGCATTTT. This codes for CSASVTGPSNQPQHF.

CDR3 sequence (DNA): TGTGCCAGCAGCGTTAGCGGGAACGAGCAGTACTTC. This sequence encodes CASSVSGNEQYF. The chain carries TRBV3-1 and TRBJ2-7; 8 bases match TRBD2. In germline, CDR1 is LGHDT, CDR2 YNNKEL (reference sequence). The junction had 2 bases not matched to a gene; V was cut back by 5 bases and J by 5 bases. The CDR3 is made up of 12 amino acids.

This clonotype was observed at least ten times. The chain couples TRBV2 to TRBJ2-3; a weak D match, TRBD1 (5 bases). Between the trimmed V and J ends, which lost 6 bases and 0 bases, there was a span of 7 bases. The CDR3 totals 13 residues. Germline CDR1 and CDR2: SNHLY and FYNNEI. CDR3: CASRRTSTDTQYF. In nucleotides, the CDR3 is TGTGCCAGCAGGAGGACAAGCACAGATACGCAGTATTTT.

This clonotype showed up just a few times. The rearrangement joins TRBV6-2 or TRBV6-3 to TRBJ2-5; the D is unclear. Deletions cut 6 bases from V and 5 bases from J, with 10 bases between. The CDR3 consists of 12 residues. Germline V lookup: CDR1 MNHEY, CDR2 SVGEGT. In nucleotides, the CDR3 is TGTGCCAGCAGCCTAATATTTGAGACCCAGTACTTC. Translating it yields CASSLIFETQYF.

This clonotype was observed many times. The chain employs TRBV30 and TRBJ2-1, with D tentatively TRBD2 (5 bases). The CDR3 spans 14 residues. The V end lost 3 bases, the J end lost 1 base, and 10 bases lay between the germline ends. CDR1 GTSNPN and CDR2 SVGIG come from the germline V gene (reference sequence). CDR3 residues: CAWRPGMSYNEQFF. The CDR3 DNA reads TGTGCCTGGAGGCCGGGGATGTCCTACAATGAGCAGTTCTTC.

This clonotype was counted only a few times. The rearrangement joins TRBV7-9 to TRBJ1-1, with D unresolved. The V end was cut by 1 base, the J end by 8 bases, with 8 bases between. Germline assignment: CDR1 SEHNR and CDR2 FQNEAQ (reference sequence). CDR3 length: 12 amino acids. CDR3 amino acids: CASSLGTEEAFF. The CDR3 DNA follows: TGTGCCAGCAGCTTAGGGACGGAGGAAGCTTTCTTT. The full variable domain, rest sourced from reference TRBV7-9 and TRBJ1-1, is DTGVSQNPRHKITKRGQNVTFRCDPISEHNRLYWYRQTLGQGPEFLTYFQNEAQLEKSRLLSDRFSAERPKGSFSTLEIQRTEQGDSAMYLCASSLGTEEAFFGQGTRLTVV.

In its sample, this clonotype was seen many times. J is TRBJ1-1 and V is TRBV6-1, with 9 bases fitting TRBD1. The CDR3 totals 14 residues. V lost 5 bases and J lost 6; bases outside the gene matches: 7. The germline V gene has CDR1 MNHNS and CDR2 SASEGT. The chain's CDR3 is CASSRGQGGAEAFF. The CDR3 coding sequence is TGTGCCAGCAGTCGGGGACAGGGAGGTGCTGAAGCTTTCTTT.